This is a list of T cell receptor beta chains from one sample in a study of cytomegalovirus exposure and HLA in healthy donors. TCRdb keeps only in-frame clones here, not all; method: immunoSEQ multiplex PCR. The sample has around 150,000 clones, around four fifths seen once. The sequenced sample was PBMCs. These receptors originate from a man aged 30 to 39 in good health and CMV-seropositive. CDR3s include the opening cysteine and the closing phenylalanine or tryptophan. The D gene is left open where the match is weak. Clone size is not always given. Where it is, it says once, few, many or a class for expanded clones.

cdr3_aa: CASPPKWAYGYTF
cdr3_nt: TGTGCCAGCCCCCCAAAGTGGGCCTATGGCTACACCTTC
d_call: -
j_call: TRBJ1-2
clone_size: -
v_call: TRBV2

cdr3_aa: CASSESEGGGTEAFF
cdr3_nt: TGTGCCAGCAGTGAATCTGAGGGCGGGGGCACTGAAGCTTTCTTT
d_call: -
j_call: TRBJ1-1
clone_size: -
v_call: TRBV6-1

cdr3_aa: CASSYASTNEKLFF
cdr3_nt: TGTGCCAGCAGCTACGCGTCAACTAATGAAAAACTGTTTTTT
d_call: -
j_call: TRBJ1-4
clone_size: few
v_call: TRBV7-8

cdr3_aa: CASSISTGSYEQYF
cdr3_nt: TGTGCCAGTAGTATATCGACAGGTTCCTACGAGCAGTACTTC
d_call: -
j_call: TRBJ2-7
clone_size: -
v_call: TRBV19

cdr3_aa: CASSLWATEAFF
cdr3_nt: TGTGCCAGCAGCTTGTGGGCCACTGAAGCTTTCTTT
d_call: -
j_call: TRBJ1-1
clone_size: -
v_call: TRBV5-6

cdr3_aa: CASSPQGDQPQHF
cdr3_nt: TGTGCCAGCTCACCGCAAGGGGATCAGCCCCAGCATTTT
d_call: -
j_call: TRBJ1-5
clone_size: -
v_call: TRBV18

cdr3_aa: CASSIAVQTEAFF
cdr3_nt: TGTGCCAGTAGTATAGCTGTTCAGACTGAAGCTTTCTTT
d_call: -
j_call: TRBJ1-1
clone_size: -
v_call: TRBV19

cdr3_aa: CASSEKNTGELFF
cdr3_nt: TGCGCCAGCAGCGAGAAGAACACCGGGGAGCTGTTTTTT
d_call: -
j_call: TRBJ2-2
clone_size: -
v_call: TRBV4-3

cdr3_aa: CASSQYSNYGYTF
cdr3_nt: TGTGCCAGCAGCCAATACAGTAACTATGGCTACACCTTC
d_call: -
j_call: TRBJ1-2
clone_size: -
v_call: TRBV14

cdr3_aa: CASSPPPGADTQYF
cdr3_nt: TGTGCCAGCTCACCACCGCCAGGGGCAGATACGCAGTATTTT
d_call: -
j_call: TRBJ2-3
clone_size: -
v_call: TRBV18

cdr3_aa: CASSRQYQGGTGELFF
cdr3_nt: TGTGCCAGCAGTCGACAGTATCAGGGGGGCACCGGGGAGCTGTTTTTT
d_call: -
j_call: TRBJ2-2
clone_size: once
v_call: TRBV11-2

cdr3_aa: CASSQFTGPPGNTIYF
cdr3_nt: TGTGCCAGCAGCCAATTTACAGGGCCTCCTGGAAACACCATATATTTT
d_call: -
j_call: TRBJ1-3
clone_size: -
v_call: TRBV14

cdr3_aa: CASSQEDRGHTGELFF
cdr3_nt: TGCGCCAGCAGCCAAGAGGACAGGGGCCACACCGGGGAGCTGTTTTTT
d_call: TRBD1
j_call: TRBJ2-2
clone_size: once
v_call: TRBV4-3

cdr3_aa: CASSQDWGQGYGYTF
cdr3_nt: TGCGCCAGCAGCCAAGATTGGGGACAGGGCTATGGCTACACCTTC
d_call: TRBD1
j_call: TRBJ1-2
clone_size: -
v_call: TRBV4-3

cdr3_aa: CASSQDWYTTSTDTQYF
cdr3_nt: TGCGCCAGCAGCCAAGATTGGTACACTACTAGCACAGATACGCAGTATTTT
d_call: -
j_call: TRBJ2-3
clone_size: -
v_call: TRBV4-1

cdr3_aa: CASSQEAGRRTEAFF
cdr3_nt: TGCGCCAGCAGCCAAGAAGCAGGGAGGCGCACTGAAGCTTTCTTT
d_call: -
j_call: TRBJ1-1
clone_size: once
v_call: TRBV4-1

cdr3_aa: CASSLEGGQSDTQYF
cdr3_nt: TGTGCCAGCAGCTTAGAGGGGGGTCAGTCAGATACGCAGTATTTT
d_call: -
j_call: TRBJ2-3
clone_size: -
v_call: TRBV11-2

cdr3_aa: CASSQTGGVNTIYF
cdr3_nt: TGCGCCAGCAGCCAAACAGGGGGGGTAAACACCATATATTTT
d_call: TRBD1
j_call: TRBJ1-3
clone_size: -
v_call: TRBV4-1

cdr3_aa: CASSGGGREGYTF
cdr3_nt: TGTGCCAGCAGCGGAGGTGGGCGGGAGGGCTACACCTTC
d_call: -
j_call: TRBJ1-2
clone_size: -
v_call: TRBV9

cdr3_aa: CASSEAGVNTIYF
cdr3_nt: TGTGCCAGCAGTGAGGCAGGGGTAAACACCATATATTTT
d_call: -
j_call: TRBJ1-3
clone_size: -
v_call: TRBV2

cdr3_aa: CASRLTGSTDTQYF
cdr3_nt: TGTGCCAGCAGACTGACAGGGTCCACAGATACGCAGTATTTT
d_call: TRBD1
j_call: TRBJ2-3
clone_size: -
v_call: TRBV7-2

cdr3_aa: CASRVRGRGADTQYF
cdr3_nt: TGCGCCAGCAGAGTTAGGGGGCGGGGGGCAGATACGCAGTATTTT
d_call: -
j_call: TRBJ2-3
clone_size: -
v_call: TRBV4-1

cdr3_aa: CAWIRGTGVGWTYNEQFF
cdr3_nt: TGTGCCTGGATAAGAGGGACAGGGGTCGGATGGACCTACAATGAGCAGTTCTTC
d_call: TRBD1
j_call: TRBJ2-1
clone_size: -
v_call: TRBV30

cdr3_aa: CASSRQGSGNTIYF
cdr3_nt: TGTGCCAGCAGCAGACAGGGGAGTGGAAACACCATATATTTT
d_call: TRBD1
j_call: TRBJ1-3
clone_size: -
v_call: TRBV5-6

cdr3_aa: CASSNRRGSSKGEQYF
cdr3_nt: TGTGCCAGCTCGAACCGGAGGGGTTCCTCGAAGGGCGAGCAGTACTTC
d_call: -
j_call: TRBJ2-7
clone_size: -
v_call: TRBV18